This T cell receptor beta chain was observed in a study of T-cell memory formation after mild COVID-19. The wider study: Most TCR clusters belonged to a single donor. Study-level results: Memory cells collected pre-infection included some clones that later responded, suggesting cross-reactive memory joined. Chiefly within CM and EM were the contracting CD4+ clones; CD8+ ones were within EMRA.

Trimming took 5 bases from V and 6 from J, leaving 14 bases between them. Germline CDR1 reads SGHTA; CDR2 reads FQGTGA. The CDR3 loop spans 13 amino acids. This clonotype was recorded at least ten times. Its antigen is unknown. A 5'RACE reaction primed in the constant segment made cDNA libraries of TCR alpha and TCR beta, and these carried sample barcodes and UMIs. TCRdb itself ran the 5' RACE reads through MiXCR, one entry per CDR3 protein. The table lists 250,000 to 350,000 distinct CDR3 sequences, about 16% of them singletons. This clonotype was sampled from a man aged 18 to 30 who had mild COVID-19 (a few samples of this study predate the infection). Cell type and time point are not known. The gene calls are TRBV7-3 and TRBJ2-7, with no clear D. The specimen was PBMCs or a T cell subset sorted from them (not recorded which). The chain's CDR3 is CASSASRSSEQYF. DNA for the CDR3: TGTGCCAGCAGCGCATCGCGGTCCAGCGAGCAGTACTTC.